This T cell receptor beta chain was obtained from a study of OX40 agonist ivuxolimab in advanced cancers. General study results and limits: Average numbers of expanded clones were greater in CD8+ T cells than in CD4+.

The junction had 4 bases not matched to a gene; V was cut back by 6 bases and J by 8 bases. CDR1 is MNHNS, CDR2 SASEGT, per germline. The CDR3 loop spans 12 amino acids. Assay: immunoSEQ multiplex PCR; the TCRdb copy retains only in-frame clones and omits some. The sample has 40,000 to 50,000 clones, roughly 90% seen once. This clone has a single count. Its antigen remains unidentified. This sequence was found in an adult with an advanced solid tumor such as melanoma, head and neck, liver or kidney cancer. The chain recombines TRBV6-1 with TRBJ1-1, with 9 bases matching TRBD1. Specimen: CD4+ or CD8+ T cells sorted from blood, collected in a trial of the OX40 agonist ivuxolimab. The CDR3 sequence is CASRGTGTEAFF. The DNA of the CDR3 is TGTGCCAGCAGAGGGACAGGGACCGAAGCTTTCTTT.